These 23 T cell receptor beta chains came from one sample sequenced in a study of read filtering for tumor transcriptome and immune sequencing. The library was built from about 0.4 ug RNA with molecular barcoded adaptors for alpha/delta and beta/gamma chains. TCRdb reprocessed the reads via MiXCR and lists one record per CDR3 protein. Of about 130,000 distinct CDR3 sequences in the sample, 10% to 15% were seen once. Input material: a population of CD138-negative cells sorted from bone marrow. These receptors came from a donor at least 40 years old with multiple myeloma.

On this clonotype: This may be a read error, as it is one base from a much larger clone. The rearrangement uses TRBV6-6 and TRBJ2-3; weak D call: TRBD2 (5 bases). The CDR3 sequence is 12 residues long. Trimming pared 6 bases from V and 11 bases from J, leaving 15 bases between. Per the germline V gene, CDR1 is MNHNY and CDR2 is SVGAGI (reference sequence). In DNA, the CDR3 is TGTGCCAGCAGCAGTGACTACGTGGTGCAGTATTTT. Protein: CASSSDYVVQYF.

This clonotype was seen at least ten times. This chain uses TRBV5-1 with TRBJ2-5; D remains ambiguous. Germline V gives CDR1 SGHRS, CDR2 YFSETQ. The CDR3 extends over 14 amino acids. V was clipped by 0 bases and J by 2 bases, with 8 bases between them. The CDR3 protein is CASSLEPSQETQYF. In DNA form, the CDR3 reads TGCGCCAGCAGCTTGGAGCCGTCGCAAGAGACCCAGTACTTC.

This clonotype was recorded at least ten times. V is TRBV5-4 and J is TRBJ2-7; 9 bases are a match to TRBD2. The CDR3 runs to 16 residues. Germline-derived CDR1 and CDR2 are SGHNT and YYREEE (reference sequence). Trimming took 6 bases from V and 6 from J; bases not matched to a gene: 16. CDR3 bases: TGTGCCAGCAACATAAAAAGCGGGACTAGCTATGGCGAGCAGTACTTC. Translated: CASNIKSGTSYGEQYF.

This chain links TRBV7-2 with TRBJ1-1; 7 bases are shared with TRBD1. From germline, CDR1 is SGHTA and CDR2 FQGNSA. V was clipped by 4 bases and J by 0 bases; unmatched bases: 14. The CDR3 has 18 residues. The CDR3 spells CASSSFRGQKNMNTEAFF. The CDR3 nucleotides read TGTGCCAGCAGCTCGTTTCGGGGACAGAAGAACATGAACACTGAAGCTTTCTTT.

This clonotype showed up many times. The chain joins TRBV14 to TRBJ2-1; 8 bases map to TRBD2. Germline V gene lookup returns CDR1 SGHDN and CDR2 FVKESK. V lost 5 bases to trimming and J lost 9 bases; unmatched junction nucleotides: 9. CDR3 size: 14 residues. Here the CDR3 DNA reads TGTGCCAGCAGCGCGGGACTAGTCCCTCCTGAGCAGTTCTTC. Its translation is CASSAGLVPPEQFF.

This clonotype came up many times. At one end, the junction sequence differs from germline, possibly due to a read error. The gene calls are TRBV4-1 and TRBJ2-1; possibly TRBD1 for D (6 bases). Germline CDR1 MGHRA, CDR2 YSYEKL. The CDR3 runs to 14 residues. In nucleotides, the CDR3 is TGCGCCAGCACCCAACGGACAGACTACAATGAGCAGTTCTTC. It is translated as CASTQRTDYNEQFF.

The table lists this clonotype with many counts. This rearrangement joins TRBV5-1 to TRBJ2-1; TRBD2 is a possible D gene (6 bases). With 4 bases removed from V and 5 bases from J, the gap between germline ends came to 19 bases. This CDR3 spans 16 amino acids. CDR1 SGHRS and CDR2 YFSETQ come from the germline V gene. CDR3: CASSPGLSRGNNEQFF. CDR3 nucleotide sequence: TGCGCCAGCAGCCCCGGACTATCGCGGGGTAACAATGAGCAGTTCTTC.

A few counts support this clonotype. This may be a read error: a much more frequent sequence differs by one nucleotide. V gene TRBV28 combines with J gene TRBJ2-1, with D perhaps being TRBD1 or TRBD2 (5 bases each). The germline V and J ends were trimmed by 11 bases and 6 bases, with 20 bases remaining between them. The CDR3 is 14 amino acids. The germline V gene encodes CDR1 MDHEN and CDR2 SYDVKM. The CDR3 DNA is TGTGCCTGCTCGTCAGGGACGAGACGCAATGAGCAGTTCTTC. Protein sequence: CACSSGTRRNEQFF.

This clonotype was recorded many times. V gene TRBV20-1 combines with J gene TRBJ2-2; D is possibly TRBD2 (7 bases). Germline V gives CDR1 DFQATT, CDR2 SNEGSKA (reference sequence). Trimming removed 4 bases at V and 2 bases at J, with 11 bases between. CDR3 size: 14 residues. The DNA for the CDR3 is TGCAGTGCTATCACGGGGGGCAACACCGGGGAGCTGTTTTTT. Its translation is CSAITGGNTGELFF.

This clonotype was counted ten times or more. DNA for the CDR3: TGTGCCAGCAGCTCACCGGGACAGGGCTTGGGCGAGCAGTACTTC. Encoded protein: CASSSPGQGLGEQYF. The rearrangement uses TRBV5-6 and TRBJ2-7; TRBD1 agrees at 9 bases. The CDR3 contains 15 residues. V shed 3 bases, J shed 6 bases, and the junction held 10 bases outside the gene matches. The germline CDR1 and CDR2 sequences are SGHDT and YYEEEE.

This clonotype has ten or more counts. The chain carries TRBV20-1 and TRBJ2-1; 8 nucleotides line up with TRBD2. The germline V gene has CDR1 DFQATT and CDR2 SNEGSKA (reference sequence). The CDR3 runs to 15 residues. The V gene end was trimmed by 6 bases and the J gene end by 0 bases; junction bases not matched to a gene: 7. CDR3 sequence: CSAALAASSYNEQFF. The CDR3 DNA sequence: TGCAGTGCCGCACTAGCGGCGAGCTCCTACAATGAGCAGTTCTTC.

This clonotype was seen ten or more times. The chain has TRBV12-5 and TRBJ2-1; TRBD2 agrees at 10 bases. The CDR3 covers 14 residues. Germline V gene sequence: CDR1 LGHNT, CDR2 FRNRAP. J lost 3 bases, V lost 8 bases, and 4 bases had no gene match. CDR3 DNA sequence: TGTGCTAGTAAGGGGACTAGCGACTACAATGAGCAGTTCTTC. It codes for CASKGTSDYNEQFF. The entire variable domain, with the rest obtained from reference TRBV12-5 and TRBJ2-1, is as follows: DARVTQTPRHKVTEMGQEVTMRCQPILGHNTVFWYRQTMMQGLELLAYFRNRAPLDDSGMPKDRFSAEMPDATLATLKIQPSEPRDSAVYFCASKGTSDYNEQFFGPGTRLTVL.

This clonotype has more than one count but fewer than ten. The chain uses TRBV20-1 and TRBJ2-7, with 10 bases matching TRBD2. The trim removed 0 bases at V and 7 bases at J, leaving 12 bases unmatched. CDR1 is DFQATT and CDR2 is SNEGSKA in the germline V gene (reference sequence). CDR3 size: 16 residues. This chain's CDR3 is CSARDLGLAGVGEQYF. Here the CDR3 DNA reads TGCAGTGCTAGAGATTTGGGGCTAGCGGGAGTAGGGGAGCAGTACTTC.

Ten or more counts support this clonotype. The chain is built from TRBV9 and TRBJ2-1; 7 bases line up with TRBD2. CDR1 is SGDLS, CDR2 YYNGEE, per germline. CDR3 length: 15 amino acids. J lost 6 bases, V lost 0 bases, and 6 bases had no gene match. The CDR3 loop reads CASSVDGTTFNEQFF. The CDR3 DNA follows: TGTGCCAGCAGCGTAGACGGGACTACTTTCAATGAGCAGTTCTTC.

This clonotype was observed a handful of times. This may stem from a read error, because a much larger clone lies one nucleotide away. The conserved phenylalanine or tryptophan is not found at the CDR3 terminus, so this likely reflects a read error. The V call is TRBV14, the J call TRBJ1-1; D uncertain. V lost 2 bases, J lost 7 bases, and 14 bases lay in between. Germline loops: CDR1 SGHDN, CDR2 FVKESK. CDR3 length equals 14 residues. The CDR3 spells CASSQISRDGEAFS. In nucleotides, the CDR3 is TGTGCCAGCAGCCAAATTTCCCGGGATGGTGAAGCTTTCTCT.

This clonotype appeared many times. The rearrangement uses TRBV27 and TRBJ2-7, with TRBD2 identical over 7 bases. The CDR3 contains 15 residues. J gave up 3 bases and V 6 bases, and 11 bases lay outside the gene matches. Per the germline V gene, CDR1 is MNHEY and CDR2 is SMNVEV (reference sequence). The CDR3 reads CASRPRASGYYEQYF. The DNA for the CDR3 is TGTGCCAGCAGACCTAGGGCTAGCGGTTACTACGAGCAGTACTTC.

This clonotype was seen at least ten times. This clone may be a read error of a much larger clone one base away. The chain joins TRBV7-2 to TRBJ2-1; 12 positions agree with TRBD2. Trimming cost V 4 bases and J 6 bases; bases outside gene matches: 4. CDR3 length: 15 residues. The germline V gene encodes CDR1 SGHTA and CDR2 FQGNSA. The CDR3 region is CASSSGLAGLNEQFF. In nucleotides, the CDR3 is TGTGCCAGCAGCTCAGGACTAGCGGGACTCAATGAGCAGTTCTTC.

This clonotype was seen at least ten times. V and J are TRBV29-1 and TRBJ1-2; no clear D. Germline V lookup: CDR1 SQVTM, CDR2 ANQGSEA. This CDR3 comprises 14 residues. V shed 6 bases and J shed 2 bases, with 16 bases lying between them. CDR3 sequence reads: CSVPPGRGNYGYTF. CDR3 nucleotide sequence: TGCAGCGTACCCCCTGGGCGGGGAAACTATGGCTACACCTTC.

This chain links TRBV29-1 with TRBJ2-2; 9 bases are a match to TRBD2. Germline V lookup: CDR1 SQVTM, CDR2 ANQGSEA. V was clipped by 3 bases and J by 5 bases; unmatched bases: 4. This CDR3 comprises 14 residues. CDR3 amino acids: CSVDLAGVTGELFF. In nucleotides, the CDR3 is TGCAGCGTTGACTTAGCGGGGGTAACCGGGGAGCTGTTTTTT.

Many counts were recorded for this clonotype. The gene calls are TRBV7-8 and TRBJ1-1; 8 nucleotides match TRBD1. Unmatched junction bases numbered 7, after V lost 5 bases and J lost 11 bases. Germline V CDR1 and CDR2: SGHVS, FQNEAQ. CDR3 length: 12 residues. CDR3 coding DNA: TGTGCCAGCAGCCTCGACAGGGGTGTTGCTTTCTTT. Its protein is CASSLDRGVAFF.

This clonotype has at least ten counts. The CDR3 DNA sequence: TGTGCCACCGAGACTAATCGACGGAAGAACACTGAAGCTTTCTTT. Its protein product is CATETNRRKNTEAFF. The chain links TRBV12-3 or TRBV12-4 to TRBJ1-1; D is ambiguous. Trimming removed 10 bases from V and 1 base from J, with 19 bases in between. This CDR3 is built from 15 residues.

This clonotype was seen at least ten times. The V and J genes are TRBV5-4 and TRBJ2-1; 7 positions agree with TRBD2. This CDR3 contains 14 residues. CDR1 SGHNT and CDR2 YYREEE come from the germline V gene (reference sequence). Germline trimming cut 4 bases from V and 7 bases from J; bases unmatched to any gene: 8. The chain's CDR3 is CASSLGGTNNEQFF. CDR3 sequence (DNA): TGTGCCAGCAGCCTGGGTGGGACTAATAATGAGCAGTTCTTC.

This clonotype was found many times. J is TRBJ2-5 and V is TRBV29-1; D remains ambiguous. CDR3 length: 10 residues. The germline CDR1 and CDR2 sequences are SQVTM and ANQGSEA. The V end was cut by 4 bases, the J end by 5 bases, with 5 bases between. The CDR3 protein is CSVAFETQYF. CDR3 DNA sequence: TGCAGCGTTGCTTTTGAGACCCAGTACTTC. Combining the CDR3 with reference TRBV29-1 and TRBJ2-5 gives the whole variable domain SAVISQKPSRDICQRGTSLTIQCQVDSQVTMMFWYRQQPGQSLTLIATANQGSEATYESGFVIDKFPISRPNLTFSTLTVSNMSPEDSSIYLCSVAFETQYFGPGTRLLVL.